The present T cell receptor beta chain was sequenced within a study of monozygotic twins with cystic fibrosis. Worth noting for this clone: The antigen remains unidentified.

Clones were read by immunoSEQ multiplex PCR, and TCRdb kept only the in-frame ones, dropping some. The top ten hold approximately 3% of the sample, which has 25,000 to 30,000 clones, 95% to 97% seen once. Overall study results and limits: The repertoire was suggested to be naive-dominated, clonality median around 0.01. V usage most resembled the co-twin in 13 of 16 pairs. Age, concordance and disease severity did not associate with shared CDR3 numbers. Nucleotide-identical clonotype sharing was significantly higher within monozygotic CF twin pairs than between unrelated CF individuals.

Sequenced input: blood. The sequence derives from a girl aged 2-10 years with cystic fibrosis.

CDR3 amino acids: CASSLDSTGLLTWEQYF. The DNA for the CDR3 is TGCGCCAGCAGCTTGGATTCAACGGGACTCCTAACCTGGGAGCAGTACTTC. V usage is TRBV5-1 and J usage is TRBJ2-7; the D gene is possibly TRBD2 (6 bases). The V end was cut by 0 bases, the J end by 7 bases, with 23 bases between. Germline V lookup: CDR1 SGHRS, CDR2 YFSETQ. The CDR3 length is 17 residues.